Below are 29 T cell receptor beta chains sequenced from a single sample in a study of Ad26.COV2.S vaccination and SARS-CoV-2 variants. Method: immunoSEQ multiplex PCR; TCRdb's copy keeps in-frame clones and lacks some. The data hold around 270,000 clones, with 70% to 90% observed a single time. The treatment is: 19 received Ad26.COV2.S at low or high dose, single or two shots; roughly five received placebo; per-sample allocation not given. On day 63 after the first injection, vaccine and placebo recipients gave samples. Sequenced material: peripheral blood, taken in a trial of Ad26.COV2.S vaccine versus placebo. The receptors here all came from a person between 18 and 59 years old who received the Ad26.COV2.S COVID-19 vaccine or a placebo.

V usage is TRBV27 and J usage is TRBJ2-7; D unclear. This CDR3 is built from 15 residues. With 2 bases removed from V and 1 base from J, the gap between germline ends came to 12 bases. The germline CDR1 and CDR2 sequences are MNHEY and SMNVEV (reference sequence). CDR3 in DNA: TGTGCCAGCAGTTTACAACCCGGGTCGTCCTACGAGCAGTACGTC. It encodes CASSLQPGSSYEQYV.

This rearrangement joins TRBV27 to TRBJ1-6; D remains ambiguous. CDR1 MNHEY and CDR2 SMNVEV come from the germline V gene (reference sequence). The CDR3 is 15 amino acids. Trimming removed 6 bases at V and 0 bases at J, with 9 bases between. CDR3 in DNA: TGTGCCAGCAGGGACGGTAGCTCCTATAATTCACCCCTCCACTTT. Amino acids: CASRDGSSYNSPLHF.

The rearrangement uses TRBV4-3 and TRBJ2-1; TRBD2 aligns across 10 bases. The CDR3 extends over 15 amino acids. Per germline, CDR1 LGHNA and CDR2 YSLEER. The V gene end was trimmed by 4 bases and the J gene end by 7 bases; junction bases not matched to a gene: 7. This CDR3 is CASSLLSGGVNEQFF. The CDR3 nucleotides are TGCGCCAGCAGCCTCCTAAGCGGGGGGGTAAATGAGCAGTTCTTC.

The rearrangement joins TRBV24-1 to TRBJ1-1; D gene unclear. V dropped 2 bases and J dropped 1 base, with 19 bases sitting between them. This CDR3 has 18 residues. Germline V gene sequence: CDR1 KGHDR, CDR2 SFDVKD. In nucleotides, the CDR3 is TGTGCCACCAGTGATTCTCCTACCCTTCTAGTACAGAACACTGAAGCTTTCTTT. This codes for CATSDSPTLLVQNTEAFF.

The rearrangement joins TRBV9 to TRBJ2-2; D possibly corresponds to TRBD2 (5 bases). Trimming pared 0 bases from V and 0 bases from J, leaving 9 bases between. The CDR3 is 16 residues long. Germline V CDR1 and CDR2: SGDLS, YYNGEE. The CDR3 bases are TGTGCCAGCAGCGTAGTTCGGGGATCGAACACCGGGGAGCTGTTTTTT. This encodes CASSVVRGSNTGELFF.

This chain joins TRBV19 and TRBJ1-1; D is unclear. Trimming removed 3 bases at V and 0 bases at J, with 5 bases between. The germline V gene has CDR1 LNHDA and CDR2 SQIVND (reference sequence). This CDR3 is built from 13 residues. The CDR3 nucleotides are TGTGCCAGTAGTATTTTGGTGAACACTGAAGCTTTCTTT. This translates into CASSILVNTEAFF.

The chain is built from TRBV11-2 and TRBJ2-3, with 7 bases aligning to TRBD2. The CDR3 is made up of 16 amino acids. V was pared by 4 bases and J by 4 bases, with 11 bases of the junction left unmatched. Germline-derived CDR1 and CDR2 are SGHAT and FQNNGV. CDR3 coding DNA: TGTGCCAGCAGCTGGAATCTGCGACTAGCCGCAGATACGCAGTATTTT. Amino acids: CASSWNLRLAADTQYF.

This sequence joins TRBV19 and TRBJ1-1; D not resolved. The germline V and J ends were trimmed by 5 bases and 0 bases, with 7 bases remaining between them. CDR1 LNHDA and CDR2 SQIVND come from the germline V gene (reference sequence). This CDR3 spans 13 amino acids. CDR3 in DNA: TGTGCCAGTAGTGCCGGACTGAACACTGAAGCTTTCTTT. Protein product: CASSAGLNTEAFF.

J is TRBJ2-6 and V is TRBV18; TRBD1 or TRBD2 may be the D gene (5 bases each). Germline CDR1 and CDR2: KGHSH and LQKENI. The V and J ends lost 5 bases and 3 bases respectively, with 20 bases between them. This CDR3 has 18 amino acids. Written as DNA, the CDR3 is TGTGCCAGCTCATCGGGACCCCTCGACTCTATTGGGGCCAACGTCCTGACTTTC. Residues: CASSSGPLDSIGANVLTF. Full variable domain (outside the CDR3, taken from reference TRBV18 and TRBJ2-6): NAGVMQNPRHLVRRRGQEARLRCSPMKGHSHVYWYRQLPEEGLKFMVYLQKENIIDESGMPKERFSAEFPKEGPSILRIQQVVRGDSAAYFCASSSGPLDSIGANVLTFGAGSRLTVL.

The rearrangement links TRBV2 to TRBJ1-5, with D possibly being TRBD1 (5 bases). V shed 4 bases and J shed 6 bases, with 16 bases lying between them. The germline V gene has CDR1 SNHLY and CDR2 FYNNEI. This CDR3 is 15 amino acids long. As DNA, the CDR3 is TGTGCCAGCAGTGGGGGCACCAGGGTTGGTCAGCCCCAGCATTTT. Encoded protein: CASSGGTRVGQPQHF.

The chain links TRBV4-3 to TRBJ1-1; tentatively, D is TRBD1 (5 bases). V lost 0 bases, J lost 2 bases, and 10 bases lay in between. CDR1 and CDR2 (germline): LGHNA, YSLEER. The CDR3 has 15 residues. CDR3 coding DNA: TGCGCCAGCAGCCAAGAAGGGGCAGTAAACACTGAAGCTTTCTTT. It codes for CASSQEGAVNTEAFF.

This sequence joins TRBV5-6 and TRBJ2-5; 16 bases match TRBD2. Germline V CDR1 and CDR2: SGHDT, YYEEEE. J was trimmed by 4 bases and V by 1 base; bases with no gene match: 7. The CDR3 is 18 residues long. The CDR3 spells CASSLPWGLAGGIETQYF. The CDR3 nucleotides read TGTGCCAGCAGCTTGCCGTGGGGACTAGCGGGGGGGATAGAGACCCAGTACTTC.

The genes are TRBV4-3 and TRBJ2-1; 8 bases are shared with TRBD2. Per the germline V gene, CDR1 is LGHNA and CDR2 is YSLEER. The CDR3 runs 16 residues. V trimming: 4 bases; J trimming: 7 bases; junction bases outside the gene matches: 12. CDR3 sequence reads: CASSRRTSLITNEQFF. CDR3 bases: TGCGCCAGCAGCCGCAGGACTAGCCTGATTACAAATGAGCAGTTCTTC.

The rearrangement uses TRBV19 and TRBJ2-5; 12 nucleotides agree with TRBD1. Germline trimming cut 4 bases from V and 5 bases from J; bases unmatched to any gene: 11. CDR3 length: 17 residues. In germline, CDR1 is LNHDA, CDR2 SQIVND (reference sequence). The CDR3 DNA reads as TGTGCCAGTAGTACCCGTTGGGGGACAGGGGGCGGTGAGACCCAGTACTTC. Its protein is CASSTRWGTGGGETQYF.

The genes are TRBV4-1 and TRBJ1-1; 7 bases match TRBD1. The CDR3 length is 13 residues. Germline V lookup: CDR1 MGHRA, CDR2 YSYEKL. V trimming: 0 bases; J trimming: 10 bases; junction bases outside the gene matches: 5. CDR3 DNA sequence: TGCGCCAGCAGCCAAGAATTCGCAGGGGGAGCTTTCTTT. Amino acid sequence: CASSQEFAGGAFF.

This clone was recorded only once. The genes are TRBV5-1 and TRBJ2-3, with 10 bases fitting TRBD2. The V gene end was trimmed by 4 bases and the J gene end by 5 bases; junction bases not matched to a gene: 10. Germline values: CDR1 SGHRS, CDR2 YFSETQ. This CDR3 spans 16 amino acids. CDR3 loop: CASSAALAGVIDTQYF. In DNA, the CDR3 is TGCGCCAGCAGCGCGGCCCTAGCGGGAGTCATAGATACGCAGTATTTT.

The chain links TRBV12-3 or TRBV12-4 to TRBJ2-5; D unresolved. Trimming pared 6 bases from V and 5 bases from J, leaving 7 bases between. The CDR3 spans 11 residues. The CDR3 DNA reads as TGTGCCAGCAGCATCTTTGAGACCCAGTACTTC. Encoded protein: CASSIFETQYF.

The chain couples TRBV5-1 to TRBJ1-3; D not resolved. CDR1 and CDR2 from the germline V gene are SGHRS and YFSETQ. This CDR3 contains 12 residues. The germline V and J ends were trimmed by 3 bases and 0 bases, with 1 base remaining between them. For the CDR3, the DNA is TGCGCCAGCAGCTACTCTGGAAACACCATATATTTT. It is translated as CASSYSGNTIYF.

This clone was observed once. This chain links TRBV6-1 with TRBJ1-5, with a weak D call TRBD1 (5 bases). V was trimmed by 0 bases and J by 4 bases, leaving 10 bases between them. This CDR3 is built from 15 residues. Germline V gene lookup returns CDR1 MNHNS and CDR2 SASEGT. CDR3 loop: CASSEARQGNQPQHF. The CDR3 DNA reads as TGTGCCAGCAGTGAAGCGCGCCAGGGAAATCAGCCCCAGCATTTT.

The gene calls are TRBV7-8 and TRBJ2-1, with D perhaps matching TRBD1 (6 bases). The V end was cut by 0 bases, the J end by 5 bases, with 14 bases between. CDR1 and CDR2 (germline): SGHVS, FQNEAQ. There are 16 residues in the CDR3. CDR3 coding DNA: TGTGCCAGCAGCTTAGCACAGGGAATTCCCAACAATGAGCAGTTCTTC. Protein product: CASSLAQGIPNNEQFF. Full variable domain (remainder filled in from reference TRBV7-8 and TRBJ2-1): GAGVSQSPRYKVAKRGQDVALRCDPISGHVSLFWYQQALGQGPEFLTYFQNEAQLDKSGLPSDRFFAERPEGSVSTLKIQRTQQEDSAVYLCASSLAQGIPNNEQFFGPGTRLTVL.

The chain recombines TRBV11-2 with TRBJ2-5; TRBD2 matches at 7 bases. The CDR3 has 16 amino acids. With 5 bases clipped from V and 2 bases from J, the junction kept 11 bases outside the gene matches. The germline V gene has CDR1 SGHAT and CDR2 FQNNGV. CDR3 protein: CASSPRTRGAQETQYF. The CDR3 nucleotides are TGTGCCAGCAGCCCCCGGACTAGAGGCGCACAAGAGACCCAGTACTTC. Full variable domain (rest looked up from reference TRBV11-2 and TRBJ2-5): EAGVAQSPRYKIIEKRQSVAFWCNPISGHATLYWYQQILGQGPKLLIQFQNNGVVDDSQLPKDRFSAERLKGVDSTLKIQPAKLEDSAVYLCASSPRTRGAQETQYFGPGTRLLVL.

The gene calls are TRBV10-2 and TRBJ2-7; D remains unclear. Per germline, CDR1 WSHSY and CDR2 SAAADI. V dropped 4 bases and J dropped 0 bases, with 4 bases sitting between them. The CDR3 length is 12 residues. CDR3 in amino acids: CASSASSYEQYF. CDR3 DNA sequence: TGCGCCAGCAGTGCCAGCTCCTACGAGCAGTACTTC.

The gene calls are TRBV10-3 and TRBJ1-4; 9 nucleotides line up with TRBD1. CDR1 and CDR2 from the germline V gene are ENHRY and SYGVKD. This CDR3 region has 14 residues. J gave up 8 bases and V 5 bases, and 6 bases lay outside the gene matches. The CDR3 here is CAISPGQGDEKLFF. The DNA for the CDR3 is TGTGCCATCAGTCCGGGACAGGGAGACGAAAAACTGTTTTTT.

The V and J genes are TRBV3-1 (or the pseudogene TRBV3-2) and TRBJ2-2; 7 nucleotides match TRBD1. Germline trimming cut 1 base from V and 4 bases from J; bases unmatched to any gene: 3. The CDR3 contains 15 residues. In germline, CDR1 is LGHDT, CDR2 YNNKEL (reference sequence). CDR3 sequence reads: CASSQGSGGTGELFF. CDR3 bases: TGTGCCAGCAGCCAAGGGTCAGGGGGCACCGGGGAGCTGTTTTTT.

The V and J genes are TRBV27 and TRBJ1-1; TRBD1 matches 10 bases. The CDR3 loop spans 14 amino acids. The germline CDR1 and CDR2 sequences are MNHEY and SMNVEV (reference sequence). V was pared by 5 bases and J by 7 bases, with 7 bases of the junction left unmatched. CDR3 coding DNA: TGTGCCAGCAGTCTGACAGGGGGCGCGGTTGAAGCTTTCTTT. Protein sequence: CASSLTGGAVEAFF.

The chain combines TRBV21-1 with TRBJ2-5. TRBV21-1 is a pseudogene locus. The CDR3 runs 23 residues. The CDR3 DNA reads as TGTGCCAACGACCATAGATTAGCCCAGGGGACGGGGGCTAACAATCGCCCACAAGAGACCCAGTACTTC. Its protein is CANDHRLAQGTGANNRPQETQYF.

This chain links TRBV4-3 with TRBJ2-2; 8 bases agree with TRBD1. V lost 4 bases and J lost 0; bases outside the gene matches: 4. CDR3 length equals 16 residues. Germline V lookup: CDR1 LGHNA, CDR2 YSLEER. In nucleotides, the CDR3 is TGCGCCAGCAGCCGAGGGACAGGAGCGAACACCGGGGAGCTGTTTTTT. Protein: CASSRGTGANTGELFF.

V usage is TRBV19 and J usage is TRBJ1-1; D remains ambiguous. Germline V CDR1 and CDR2: LNHDA, SQIVND (reference sequence). V lost 2 bases, J lost 5 bases, and 9 bases lay in between. There are 13 residues in the CDR3. The DNA for the CDR3 is TGTGCCAGTAGTATATTAGGTGAAACTGAAGCTTTCTTT. Protein product: CASSILGETEAFF.

The gene calls are TRBV15 and TRBJ2-1, with 7 bases matching TRBD1. The CDR3 loop spans 13 amino acids. The junction had 3 bases not matched to a gene; V was cut back by 3 bases and J by 7 bases. Germline V gene sequence: CDR1 LNHNV, CDR2 YYDKDF (reference sequence). The CDR3 DNA reads TGTGCCACCAGCAGGACAGGGTTGAATGAGCAGTTCTTC. This codes for CATSRTGLNEQFF. The full variable domain, completed using reference TRBV15 and TRBJ2-1, is DAMVIQNPRYQVTQFGKPVTLSCSQTLNHNVMYWYQQKSSQAPKLLFHYYDKDFNNEADTPDNFQSRRPNTSFCFLDIRSPGLGDTAMYLCATSRTGLNEQFFGPGTRLTVL.